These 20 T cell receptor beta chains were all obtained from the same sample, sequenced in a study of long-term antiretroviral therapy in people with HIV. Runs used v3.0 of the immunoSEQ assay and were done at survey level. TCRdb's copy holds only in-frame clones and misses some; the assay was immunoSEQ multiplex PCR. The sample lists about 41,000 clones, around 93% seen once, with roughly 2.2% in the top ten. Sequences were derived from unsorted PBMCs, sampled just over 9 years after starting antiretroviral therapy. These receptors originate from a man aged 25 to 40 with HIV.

CDR3 protein: CATEGGPSYNEQFF. The CDR3 region has the DNA TGTGCCACCGAGGGGGGGCCCTCCTACAATGAGCAGTTCTTC. V and J are TRBV27 and TRBJ2-1, with a weak D call TRBD2 (7 bases). This CDR3 region has 14 residues. Germline CDR1 is MNHEY and CDR2 is SMNVEV (reference sequence). The ends were cut back, 10 bases at V and 0 bases at J, with 13 bases in the middle.

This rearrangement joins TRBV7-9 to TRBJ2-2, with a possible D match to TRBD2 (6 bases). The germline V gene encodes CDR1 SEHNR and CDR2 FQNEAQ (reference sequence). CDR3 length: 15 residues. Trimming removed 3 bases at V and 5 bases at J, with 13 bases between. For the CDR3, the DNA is TGTGCCAGCAGCTTGCGGGACTTATTGACCGGGGAGCTGTTTTTT. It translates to CASSLRDLLTGELFF. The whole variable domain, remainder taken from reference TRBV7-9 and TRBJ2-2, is DTGVSQNPRHKITKRGQNVTFRCDPISEHNRLYWYRQTLGQGPEFLTYFQNEAQLEKSRLLSDRFSAERPKGSFSTLEIQRTEQGDSAMYLCASSLRDLLTGELFFGEGSRLTVL.

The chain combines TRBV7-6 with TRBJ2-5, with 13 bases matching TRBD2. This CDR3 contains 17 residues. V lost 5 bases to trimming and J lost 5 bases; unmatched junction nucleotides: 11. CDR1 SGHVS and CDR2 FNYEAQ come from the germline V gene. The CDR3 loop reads CASSPPLAGGSVETQYF. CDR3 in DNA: TGTGCCAGCAGCCCCCCACTAGCGGGGGGGAGTGTTGAGACCCAGTACTTC.

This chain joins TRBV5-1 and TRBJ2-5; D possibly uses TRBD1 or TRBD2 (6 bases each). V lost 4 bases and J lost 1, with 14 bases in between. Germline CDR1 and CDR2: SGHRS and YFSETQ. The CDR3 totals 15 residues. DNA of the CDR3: TGCGCCAGCAGCGGACTACAGGGAGGCCAAGAGACCCAGTACTTC. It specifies CASSGLQGGQETQYF.

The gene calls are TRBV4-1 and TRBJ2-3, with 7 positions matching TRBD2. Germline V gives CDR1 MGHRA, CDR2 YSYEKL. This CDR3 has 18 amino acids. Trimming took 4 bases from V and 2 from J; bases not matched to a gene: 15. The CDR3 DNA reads TGCGCCAGCAGCCGACAGCCCCCCTGGCGGGGGAACACAGATACGCAGTATTTT. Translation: CASSRQPPWRGNTDTQYF.

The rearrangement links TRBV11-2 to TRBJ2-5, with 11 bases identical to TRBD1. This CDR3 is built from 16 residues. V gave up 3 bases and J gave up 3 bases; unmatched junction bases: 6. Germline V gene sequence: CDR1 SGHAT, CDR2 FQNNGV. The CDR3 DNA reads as TGTGCCAGCAGCTTGGGGACAGGGGGTGGTGAAGAGACCCAGTACTTC. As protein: CASSLGTGGGEETQYF.

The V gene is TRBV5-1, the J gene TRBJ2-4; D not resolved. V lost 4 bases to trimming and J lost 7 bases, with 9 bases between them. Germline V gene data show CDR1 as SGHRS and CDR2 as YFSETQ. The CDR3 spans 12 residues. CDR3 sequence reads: CASSPLGNIQYF. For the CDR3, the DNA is TGCGCCAGCAGCCCGCTCGGGAACATTCAGTACTTC. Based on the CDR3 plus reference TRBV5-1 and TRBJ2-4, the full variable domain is KAGVTQTPRYLIKTRGQQVTLSCSPISGHRSVSWYQQTPGQGLQFLFEYFSETQRNKGNFPGRFSGRQFSNSRSEMNVSTLELGDSALYLCASSPLGNIQYFGAGTRLSVL.

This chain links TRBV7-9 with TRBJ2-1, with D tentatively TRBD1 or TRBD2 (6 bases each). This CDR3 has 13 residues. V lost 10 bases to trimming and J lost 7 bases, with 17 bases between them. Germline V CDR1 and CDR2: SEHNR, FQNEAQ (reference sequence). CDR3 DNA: TGTGCCACCGGGGGCCCGGGCCCAAATGAGCAGTTCTTC. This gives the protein CATGGPGPNEQFF.

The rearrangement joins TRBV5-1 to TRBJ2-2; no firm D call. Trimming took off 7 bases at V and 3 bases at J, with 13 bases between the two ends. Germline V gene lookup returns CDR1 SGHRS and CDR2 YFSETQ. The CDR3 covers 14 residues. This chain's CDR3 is CASELAEDTGELFF. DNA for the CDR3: TGCGCCAGCGAATTAGCAGAAGACACCGGGGAGCTGTTTTTT.

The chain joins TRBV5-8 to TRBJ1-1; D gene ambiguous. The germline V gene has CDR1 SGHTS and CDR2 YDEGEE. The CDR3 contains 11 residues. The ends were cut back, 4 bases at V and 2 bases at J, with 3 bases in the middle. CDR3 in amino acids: CASSLNTEAFF. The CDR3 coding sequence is TGTGCCAGCAGCCTCAACACTGAAGCTTTCTTT.

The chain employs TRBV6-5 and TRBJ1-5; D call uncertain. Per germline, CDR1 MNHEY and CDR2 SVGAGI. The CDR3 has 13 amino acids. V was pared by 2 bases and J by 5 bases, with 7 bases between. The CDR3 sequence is CASSYTGDQPQHF. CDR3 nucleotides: TGTGCCAGCAGTTACACCGGGGATCAGCCCCAGCATTTT.

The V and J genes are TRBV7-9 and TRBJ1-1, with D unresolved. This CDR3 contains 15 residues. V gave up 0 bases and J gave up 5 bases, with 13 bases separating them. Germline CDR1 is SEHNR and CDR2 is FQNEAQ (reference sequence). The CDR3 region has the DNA TGTGCCAGCAGCTTAGCTGGTGGACTTGGGACTGAAGCTTTCTTT. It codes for CASSLAGGLGTEAFF.

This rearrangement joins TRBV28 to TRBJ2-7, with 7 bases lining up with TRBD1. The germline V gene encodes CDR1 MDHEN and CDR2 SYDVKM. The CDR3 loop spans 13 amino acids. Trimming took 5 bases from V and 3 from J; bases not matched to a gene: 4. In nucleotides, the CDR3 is TGTGCCAGCAGTGAGGGACAGAACTACGAGCAGTACGTC. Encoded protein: CASSEGQNYEQYV.

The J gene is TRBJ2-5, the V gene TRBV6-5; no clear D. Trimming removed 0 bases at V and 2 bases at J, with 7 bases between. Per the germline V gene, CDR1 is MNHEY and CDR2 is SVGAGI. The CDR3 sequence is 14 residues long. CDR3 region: CASSYSTRQETQYF. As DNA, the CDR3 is TGTGCCAGCAGTTACTCGACCAGACAAGAGACCCAGTACTTC.

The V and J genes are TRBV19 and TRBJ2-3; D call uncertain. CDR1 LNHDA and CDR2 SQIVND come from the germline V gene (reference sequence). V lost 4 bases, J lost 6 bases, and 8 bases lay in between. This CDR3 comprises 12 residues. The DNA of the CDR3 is TGTGCCAGTAGTACTATGGCGGATACGCAGTATTTT. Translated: CASSTMADTQYF.

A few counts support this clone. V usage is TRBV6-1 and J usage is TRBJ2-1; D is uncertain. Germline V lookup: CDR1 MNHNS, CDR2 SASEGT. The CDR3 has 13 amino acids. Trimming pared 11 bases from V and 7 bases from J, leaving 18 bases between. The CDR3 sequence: CASCTGSPNEQFF. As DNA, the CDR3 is TGTGCCTCATGTACCGGCTCACCGAATGAGCAGTTCTTC.

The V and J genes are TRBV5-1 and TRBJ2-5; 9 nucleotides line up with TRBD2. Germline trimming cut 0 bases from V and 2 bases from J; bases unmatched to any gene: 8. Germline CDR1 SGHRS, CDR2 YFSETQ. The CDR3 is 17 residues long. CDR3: CASSLGATSGKQETQYF. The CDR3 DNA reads TGCGCCAGCAGCTTGGGGGCGACTAGCGGAAAACAAGAGACCCAGTACTTC.

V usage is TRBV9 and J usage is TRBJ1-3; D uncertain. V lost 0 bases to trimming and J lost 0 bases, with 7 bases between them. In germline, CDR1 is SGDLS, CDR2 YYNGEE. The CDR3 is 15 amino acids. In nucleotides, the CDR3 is TGTGCCAGCAGCGTAGCGGCAGCCTCTGGAAACACCATATATTTT. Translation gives CASSVAAASGNTIYF.

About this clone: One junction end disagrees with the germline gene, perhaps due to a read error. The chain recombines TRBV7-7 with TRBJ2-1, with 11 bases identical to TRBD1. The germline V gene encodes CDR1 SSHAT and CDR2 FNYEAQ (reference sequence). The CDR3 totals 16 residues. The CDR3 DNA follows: TGTGCTAGCAGCTTAGATCTGGGACAGGGGGATGCTGAGCAGTTCTTC. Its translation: CASSLDLGQGDAEQFF.

The DNA for the CDR3 is TGTGCCAGCTCACCACCGGGCAGCCAGGGCCATGAGCAGTACTTC. It translates to CASSPPGSQGHEQYF. The chain uses TRBV18 and TRBJ2-7; the D gene is possibly TRBD1 (5 bases). The CDR3 is 15 residues long. Trimming shortened V by 0 bases and J by 7 bases, and 16 bases separated the two germline ends. CDR1 KGHSH and CDR2 LQKENI come from the germline V gene.